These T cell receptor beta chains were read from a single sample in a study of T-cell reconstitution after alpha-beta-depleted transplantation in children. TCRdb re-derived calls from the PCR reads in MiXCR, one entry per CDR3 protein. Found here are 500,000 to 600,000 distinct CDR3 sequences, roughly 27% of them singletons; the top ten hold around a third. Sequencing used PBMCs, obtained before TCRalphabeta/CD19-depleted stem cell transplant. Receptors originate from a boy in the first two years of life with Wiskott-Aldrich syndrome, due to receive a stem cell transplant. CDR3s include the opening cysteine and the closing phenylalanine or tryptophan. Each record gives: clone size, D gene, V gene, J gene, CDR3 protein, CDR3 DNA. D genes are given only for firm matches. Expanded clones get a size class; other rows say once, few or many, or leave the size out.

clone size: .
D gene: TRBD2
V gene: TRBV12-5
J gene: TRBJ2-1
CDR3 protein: CASGRGRAGREQFF
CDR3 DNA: TGTGCTAGTGGCCGCGGGAGGGCCGGGCGTGAGCAGTTCTTC

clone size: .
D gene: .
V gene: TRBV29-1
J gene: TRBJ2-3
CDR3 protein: CSVDPGPRTDTQYF
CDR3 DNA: TGCAGCGTTGATCCGGGGCCCCGAACAGATACGCAGTATTTT

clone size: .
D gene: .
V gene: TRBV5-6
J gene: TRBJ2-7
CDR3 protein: CASSPGVRSLDEQYF
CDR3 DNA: TGTGCCAGCAGCCCGGGGGTCAGGTCTCTGGACGAGCAGTACTTC

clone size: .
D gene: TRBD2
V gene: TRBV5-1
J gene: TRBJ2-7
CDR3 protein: CASSLGPRELNEQYF
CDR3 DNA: TGCGCCAGCAGCTTGGGCCCGCGGGAGTTGAACGAGCAGTACTTC

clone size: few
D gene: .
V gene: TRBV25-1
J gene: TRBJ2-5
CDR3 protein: CASSEGTQYF
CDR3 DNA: TGTGCCAGCAGTGAAGGGACCCAGTACTTC

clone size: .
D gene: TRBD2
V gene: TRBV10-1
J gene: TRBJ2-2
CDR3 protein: CASRSGRTGELFF
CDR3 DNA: TGCGCCAGCCGTAGCGGGAGGACCGGGGAGCTGTTTTTT

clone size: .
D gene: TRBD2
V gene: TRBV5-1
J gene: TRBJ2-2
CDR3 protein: CASSLEAGGSLNTGELFF
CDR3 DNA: TGCGCCAGCAGCTTGGAAGCGGGAGGCTCGTTGAACACCGGGGAGCTGTTTTTT

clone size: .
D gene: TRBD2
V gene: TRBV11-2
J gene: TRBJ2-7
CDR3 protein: CASSSGTSAYYEQYF
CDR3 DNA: TGTGCCAGCAGCTCAGGGACTAGCGCCTACTACGAGCAGTACTTC

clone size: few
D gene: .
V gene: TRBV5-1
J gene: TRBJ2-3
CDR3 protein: CASSLMVGADTQYF
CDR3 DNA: TGCGCCAGCAGCTTGATGGTTGGAGCAGATACGCAGTATTTT

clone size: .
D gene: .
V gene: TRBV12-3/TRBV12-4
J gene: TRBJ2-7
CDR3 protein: CASSGHLGSSYEQYF
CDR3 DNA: TGTGCCAGCAGTGGACACCTGGGCAGCTCCTACGAGCAGTACTTC

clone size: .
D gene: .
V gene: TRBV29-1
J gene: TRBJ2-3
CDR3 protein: CSVRDSFRTDTQYF
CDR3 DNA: TGCAGCGTCCGGGACTCCTTCCGCACAGATACGCAGTATTTT

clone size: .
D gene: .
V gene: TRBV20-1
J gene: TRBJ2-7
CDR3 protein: CSARSRPGQRVSSYEQYF
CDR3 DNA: TGCAGTGCTAGATCCCGCCCCGGCCAGCGGGTGTCCTCCTACGAGCAGTACTTC

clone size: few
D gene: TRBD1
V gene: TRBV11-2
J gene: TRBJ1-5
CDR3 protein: CASSLASIRGSNQPQHF
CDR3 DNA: TGTGCCAGCAGCTTAGCTTCAATCAGGGGGTCGAATCAGCCCCAGCATTTT

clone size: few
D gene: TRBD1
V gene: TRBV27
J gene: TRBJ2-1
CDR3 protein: CASEDRGIGNEQFF
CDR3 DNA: TGTGCCAGTGAGGACAGGGGGATTGGCAATGAGCAGTTCTTC

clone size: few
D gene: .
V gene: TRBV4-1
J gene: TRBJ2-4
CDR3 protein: CASSHNSVAPKNIQYF
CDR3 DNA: TGCGCCAGCAGCCATAATTCTGTAGCACCCAAAAACATTCAGTACTTC

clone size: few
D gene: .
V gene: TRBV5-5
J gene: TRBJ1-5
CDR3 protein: CASSPNPDGAMNQPQHF
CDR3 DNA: TGTGCCAGCAGCCCGAACCCGGACGGCGCGATGAATCAGCCCCAGCATTTT

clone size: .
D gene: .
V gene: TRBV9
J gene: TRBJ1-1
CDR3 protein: CASSPKSLLNTEAFF
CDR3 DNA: TGTGCCAGCAGCCCGAAGTCCTTGTTGAACACTGAAGCTTTCTTT

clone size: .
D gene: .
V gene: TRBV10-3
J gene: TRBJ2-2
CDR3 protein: CAISATGPNTGELFF
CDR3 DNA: TGTGCCATCAGTGCGACCGGACCGAACACCGGGGAGCTGTTTTTT

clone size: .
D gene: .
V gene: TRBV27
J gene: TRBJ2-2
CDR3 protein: CASSLSLGGVTGELFF
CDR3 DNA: TGTGCCAGCAGTTTATCACTTGGGGGAGTCACCGGGGAGCTGTTTTTT

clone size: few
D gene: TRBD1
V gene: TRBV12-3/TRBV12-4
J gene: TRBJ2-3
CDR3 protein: CASSTRLTGYTDTQYF
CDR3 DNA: TGTGCCAGCAGTACCCGATTGACAGGGTACACAGATACGCAGTATTTT

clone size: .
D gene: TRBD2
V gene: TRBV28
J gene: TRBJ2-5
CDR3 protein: CASSQPGGETQYF
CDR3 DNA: TGTGCCAGCAGCCAACCGGGGGGGGAGACCCAGTACTTC

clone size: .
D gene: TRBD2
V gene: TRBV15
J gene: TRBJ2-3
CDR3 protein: CATSRDILAGVADTQYF
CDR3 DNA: TGTGCCACCAGCAGAGATATCCTAGCGGGAGTTGCGGATACGCAGTATTTT

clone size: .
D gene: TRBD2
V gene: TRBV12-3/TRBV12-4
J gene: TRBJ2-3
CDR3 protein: CASSPDGVSGRQYF
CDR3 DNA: TGTGCCAGCAGTCCCGATGGGGTTAGCGGGAGGCAGTATTTT

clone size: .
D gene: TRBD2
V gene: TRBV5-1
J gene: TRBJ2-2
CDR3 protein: CASSTGTSGRTGELFF
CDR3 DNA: TGCGCCAGCAGCACCGGGACTAGCGGGAGAACCGGGGAGCTGTTTTTT

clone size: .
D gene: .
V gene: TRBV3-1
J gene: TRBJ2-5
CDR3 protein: CASSQGLVLETQYF
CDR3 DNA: TGTGCCAGCAGCCAAGGGCTGGTCTTGGAGACCCAGTACTTC

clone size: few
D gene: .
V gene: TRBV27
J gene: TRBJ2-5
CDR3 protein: CASSFSRGGYQETQYF
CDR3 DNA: TGTGCCAGCAGTTTTTCCAGGGGCGGGTACCAAGAGACCCAGTACTTC

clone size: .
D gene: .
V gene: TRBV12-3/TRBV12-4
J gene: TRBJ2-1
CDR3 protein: CASSFFPTRVGEQFF
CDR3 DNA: TGTGCCAGCAGTTTCTTCCCGACTAGGGTTGGTGAGCAGTTCTTC

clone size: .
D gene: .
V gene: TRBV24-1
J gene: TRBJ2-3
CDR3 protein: CATSDPTVSTDTQYF
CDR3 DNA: TGTGCCACCAGTGACCCTACAGTCTCGACAGATACGCAGTATTTT

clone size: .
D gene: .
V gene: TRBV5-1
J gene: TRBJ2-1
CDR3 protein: CASSLVGLNNEQFF
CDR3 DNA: TGCGCCAGCAGCTTGGTGGGACTTAACAATGAGCAGTTCTTC

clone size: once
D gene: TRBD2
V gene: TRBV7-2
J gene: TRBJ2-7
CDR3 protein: CASTFLAAGRGEQYF
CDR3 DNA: TGTGCCAGCACCTTCTTAGCGGCCGGGAGGGGAGAGCAGTACTTC

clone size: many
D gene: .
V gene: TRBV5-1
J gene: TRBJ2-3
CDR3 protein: CASSPDSSTDTQYF
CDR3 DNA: TGCGCCAGCAGCCCGGACAGTAGCACAGATACGCAGTATTTT